Listed here are 13 T cell receptor beta chains from one sample, sequenced in a study of blood T cell repertoires in COVID-19. Data came from immunoSEQ multiplex PCR; TCRdb stores just in-frame clones and leaves some out. The sample gives a few hundred thousand clones, 80% to 90% of which show up once; 0.9% to 1.2% is in the top ten. Sequences were obtained from PBMCs or T cells enriched from blood (not recorded which). Every receptor here comes from a man aged 25 to 45 who had recovered from COVID-19.

There are a few counts of this clone. This rearrangement joins TRBV7-2 to TRBJ1-3; D unresolved. The CDR3 length is 15 residues. Trimming stripped 5 bases from V and 3 bases from J, with 14 bases between. Germline V gene sequence: CDR1 SGHTA, CDR2 FQGNSA. The chain's CDR3 is CASSPEAGIGNTIYF. The CDR3 bases are TGTGCCAGCAGCCCTGAGGCGGGAATTGGAAACACCATATATTTT.

For the CDR3, the DNA is TGTGCCAGCAGCCAAGGGGGGCTAGCGGGAGGGCTTATCAATGAGCAGTTCTTC. The encoded protein is CASSQGGLAGGLINEQFF. This chain joins TRBV3-1 (or the pseudogene TRBV3-2) and TRBJ2-1, with 12 bases that match TRBD2. Germline V gene data show CDR1 as LGHDT and CDR2 as YNNKEL (reference sequence). This CDR3 is 18 amino acids long. The ends lost 1 base at V and 6 bases at J; junction bases unmatched: 10.

The CDR3 DNA sequence: TGCGCCAGCAGCTTGGAACACCTGGAGGGGAGCTACACCTTC. Its translation: CASSLEHLEGSYTF. This chain connects TRBV5-1 to TRBJ1-2, with D possibly TRBD1 on 5 matching bases. V shed 0 bases and J shed 9 bases, with 15 bases lying between them. Germline V lookup: CDR1 SGHRS, CDR2 YFSETQ. The CDR3 extends over 14 amino acids.

The V gene is TRBV24-1, the J gene TRBJ2-2; D unclear. Trimming took off 5 bases at V and 5 bases at J, with 5 bases between the two ends. There are 12 residues in the CDR3. Per germline, CDR1 KGHDR and CDR2 SFDVKD. The CDR3 protein is CATSAQTGELFF. CDR3 DNA: TGTGCCACCAGTGCCCAGACCGGGGAGCTGTTTTTT.

V usage is TRBV5-4 and J usage is TRBJ1-2; TRBD1 is a possible D gene (6 bases). V lost 2 bases to trimming and J lost 8 bases, with 16 bases between them. The CDR3 spans 14 residues. Germline V lookup: CDR1 SGHNT, CDR2 YYREEE (reference sequence). The CDR3 here is CASSLMGAVHGYTF. In DNA form, the CDR3 reads TGTGCCAGCAGCTTAATGGGGGCCGTCCACGGCTACACCTTC.

The V and J genes are TRBV19 and TRBJ2-4; 9 nucleotides line up with TRBD1. The CDR3 is made up of 18 amino acids. V was clipped by 5 bases and J by 0 bases; unmatched bases: 11. Germline lookup yields CDR1 LNHDA and CDR2 SQIVND (reference sequence). The DNA of the CDR3 is TGTGCCAGTAGTGGGACAGGGTCAGAACCTTTAGCCAAAAACATTCAGTACTTC. Translating gives CASSGTGSEPLAKNIQYF. The whole variable domain, remainder taken from reference TRBV19 and TRBJ2-4, is DGGITQSPKYLFRKEGQNVTLSCEQNLNHDAMYWYRQDPGQGLRLIYYSQIVNDFQKGDIAEGYSVSREKKESFPLTVTSAQKNPTAFYLCASSGTGSEPLAKNIQYFGAGTRLSVL.

The chain links TRBV12-5 to TRBJ2-5; the D is unclear. This CDR3 is 12 amino acids long. V shed 6 bases and J shed 5 bases, with 10 bases lying between them. In germline, CDR1 is LGHNT, CDR2 FRNRAP. The CDR3 DNA reads TGTGCTAGTGGCTTTGTCGGGGAGACCCAGTACTTC. It codes for CASGFVGETQYF.

The chain has TRBV18 and TRBJ2-7; 10 bases map to TRBD2. With 3 bases clipped from V and 6 bases from J, the junction kept 14 bases outside the gene matches. CDR3 length equals 17 residues. Germline V lookup: CDR1 KGHSH, CDR2 LQKENI. The CDR3 sequence: CASSPSSGRAPLGEQYF. The CDR3 bases are TGTGCCAGCTCACCGTCCAGCGGGAGGGCCCCCCTGGGCGAGCAGTACTTC.

This clone was picked up a small number of times. The chain is built from TRBV5-4 and TRBJ2-2, with no clear D. The CDR3 contains 13 residues. V lost 1 base and J 7 bases, leaving 8 bases between the germline ends. Germline values: CDR1 SGHNT, CDR2 YYREEE (reference sequence). CDR3 nucleotides: TGTGCCAGCAGCTTGATTTCCGGCGGGGAGCTGTTTTTT. Translated, it gives CASSLISGGELFF.

This rearrangement joins TRBV1 to TRBJ2-7; the DNA was not used to check the table's D call, TRBD2. TRBV1 is recorded as a pseudogene. CDR3 length equals 15 residues. The CDR3 here is CTTYPGTSGPYEQYF. CDR3 coding DNA: TGCACGACGTACCCCGGGACTAGCGGCCCCTACGAGCAGTACTTC.

This clone was picked up a small number of times. The chain is built from TRBV2 and TRBJ2-3; no reliable D call. This CDR3 contains 12 residues. V shed 8 bases and J shed 1 base, with 7 bases lying between them. The germline V gene encodes CDR1 SNHLY and CDR2 FYNNEI. The CDR3 sequence is CASHEGTDTQYF. Here the CDR3 DNA reads TGTGCCAGCCATGAGGGCACAGATACGCAGTATTTT.

The chain employs TRBV5-4 and TRBJ2-7; TRBD2 is a possible D gene (6 bases). V lost 0 bases to trimming and J lost 0 bases, with 16 bases between them. This CDR3 has 17 amino acids. In germline, CDR1 is SGHNT, CDR2 YYREEE (reference sequence). CDR3 in amino acids: CASSLGLASASSYEQYF. The CDR3 DNA sequence: TGTGCCAGCAGCTTGGGATTGGCTAGCGCGAGCTCCTACGAGCAGTACTTC.

Comment on this clone: The same CDR3 also results from other DNA sequences found in this sample. The chain has TRBV7-3 and TRBJ2-3; possibly TRBD2 for D (6 bases). The CDR3 consists of 13 residues. Germline CDR1 is SGHTA and CDR2 is FQGTGA. V was clipped by 2 bases and J by 3 bases, with 6 bases between them. CDR3 residues: CASSLGGTDTQYF. The CDR3 nucleotides are TGTGCCAGCAGCTTAGGAGGGACAGATACGCAGTATTTT.